This entry features one T cell receptor beta chain sequence. Germline lookup yields CDR1 LNHDA and CDR2 SQIVND (reference sequence). V dropped 4 bases and J dropped 2; count of bases not matched to a gene: 6. CDR3 length: 16 amino acids. These data originate in a study of blood T cell repertoires in COVID-19. This table comes from immunoSEQ multiplex PCR, and its TCRdb copy is limited to in-frame clones, with some not included. The repertoire consists of about 250,000 clones, with just over 85% occurring once and the leading ten covering about 1.7%. Recruits, aged roughly 18 to 95 years, lived in 24 US areas. Assignment of participants to cohorts was predicated upon participant-reported clinical history. The study counted Cohort 3 donors as recovered given two negative PCRs, clearance, or symptom resolution.

This sequence joins TRBV19 and TRBJ1-5; 9 bases agree with TRBD1. This sequence was found in a man between 35 and 55 years old who had recovered from COVID-19. Sequences were obtained from PBMCs or T cells enriched from blood (not recorded which). CDR3 coding DNA: TGTGCCAGTAGTACATTGGGGGACAGGGGCAATCAGCCCCAGCATTTT. Translated: CASSTLGDRGNQPQHF.